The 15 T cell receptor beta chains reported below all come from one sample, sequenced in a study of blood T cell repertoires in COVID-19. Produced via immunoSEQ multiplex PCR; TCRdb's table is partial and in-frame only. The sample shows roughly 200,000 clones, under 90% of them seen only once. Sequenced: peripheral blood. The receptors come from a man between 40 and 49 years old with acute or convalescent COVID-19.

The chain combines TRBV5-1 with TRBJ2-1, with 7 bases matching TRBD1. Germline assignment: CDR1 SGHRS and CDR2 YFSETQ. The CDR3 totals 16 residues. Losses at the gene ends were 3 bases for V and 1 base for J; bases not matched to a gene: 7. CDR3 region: CASSSTGKGSYNEQFF. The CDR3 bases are TGCGCCAGCAGCTCGACAGGGAAGGGATCCTACAATGAGCAGTTCTTC.

CDR3 nucleotide sequence: TGTGCCAGCAGCCCAGGACAGGGCCGGTATCCTGAGACCCAGTACTTC. Translated: CASSPGQGRYPETQYF. The rearrangement joins TRBV14 to TRBJ2-5; 8 bases match TRBD1. The CDR3 is 16 amino acids. V shed 4 bases and J 5 bases; nucleotides not matched to a gene: 12. In germline, CDR1 is SGHDN, CDR2 FVKESK.

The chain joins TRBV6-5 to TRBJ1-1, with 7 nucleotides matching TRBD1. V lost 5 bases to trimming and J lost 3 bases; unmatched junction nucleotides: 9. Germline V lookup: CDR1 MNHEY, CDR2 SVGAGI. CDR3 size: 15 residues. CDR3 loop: CASSQKTGWHTEAFF. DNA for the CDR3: TGTGCCAGCAGTCAAAAGACAGGGTGGCACACTGAAGCTTTCTTT.

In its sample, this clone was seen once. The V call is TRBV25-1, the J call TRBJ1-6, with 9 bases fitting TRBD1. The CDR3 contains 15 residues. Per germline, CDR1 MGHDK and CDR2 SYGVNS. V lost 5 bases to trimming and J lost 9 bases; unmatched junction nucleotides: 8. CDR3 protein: CASSSGQDRGSPLHF. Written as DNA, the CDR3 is TGTGCCAGCAGTTCGGGTCAGGACAGGGGTTCACCCCTCCACTTT. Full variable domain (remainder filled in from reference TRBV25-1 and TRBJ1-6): EADIYQTPRYLVIGTGKKITLECSQTMGHDKMYWYQQDPGMELHLIHYSYGVNSTEKGDLSSESTVSRIRTEHFPLTLESARPSHTSQYLCASSSGQDRGSPLHFGNGTRLTVT.

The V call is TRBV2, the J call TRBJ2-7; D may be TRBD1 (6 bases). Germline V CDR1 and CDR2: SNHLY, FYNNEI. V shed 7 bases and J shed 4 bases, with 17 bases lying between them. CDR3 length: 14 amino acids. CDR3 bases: TGTGCCAGCAACTACCAAGAGGGGGATTACGAGCAGTACTTC. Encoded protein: CASNYQEGDYEQYF. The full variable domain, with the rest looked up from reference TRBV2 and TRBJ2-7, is EPEVTQTPSHQVTQMGQEVILRCVPISNHLYFYWYRQILGQKVEFLVSFYNNEISEKSEIFDDQFSVERPDGSNFTLKIRSTKLEDSAMYFCASNYQEGDYEQYFGPGTRLTVT.

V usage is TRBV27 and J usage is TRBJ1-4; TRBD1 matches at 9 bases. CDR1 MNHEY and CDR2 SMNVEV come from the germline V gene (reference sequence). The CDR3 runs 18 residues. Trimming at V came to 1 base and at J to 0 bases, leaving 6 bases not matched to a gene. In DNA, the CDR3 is TGTGCCAGCAGTTTATTCGCGGGACAGGGCACAACTAATGAAAAACTGTTTTTT. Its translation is CASSLFAGQGTTNEKLFF.

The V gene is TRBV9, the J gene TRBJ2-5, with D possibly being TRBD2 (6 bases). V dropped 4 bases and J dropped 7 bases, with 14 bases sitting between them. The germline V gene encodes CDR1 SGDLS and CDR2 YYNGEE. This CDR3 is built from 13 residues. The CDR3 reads CASSPRTTGTQYF. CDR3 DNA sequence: TGTGCCAGCAGCCCCAGGACTACCGGGACCCAGTACTTC.

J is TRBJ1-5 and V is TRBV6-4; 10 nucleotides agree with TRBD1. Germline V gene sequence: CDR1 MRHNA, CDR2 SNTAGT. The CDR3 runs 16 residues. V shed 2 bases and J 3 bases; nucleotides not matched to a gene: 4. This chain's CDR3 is CASSDGTGVINQPQHF. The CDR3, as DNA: TGTGCCAGCAGTGACGGGACAGGGGTCATCAATCAGCCCCAGCATTTT.

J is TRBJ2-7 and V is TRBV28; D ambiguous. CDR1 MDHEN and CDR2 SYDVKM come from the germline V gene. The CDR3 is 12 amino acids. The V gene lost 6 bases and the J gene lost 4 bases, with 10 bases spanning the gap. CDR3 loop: CASSTNGYEQYF. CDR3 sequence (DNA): TGTGCCAGCAGCACTAACGGTTACGAGCAGTACTTC.

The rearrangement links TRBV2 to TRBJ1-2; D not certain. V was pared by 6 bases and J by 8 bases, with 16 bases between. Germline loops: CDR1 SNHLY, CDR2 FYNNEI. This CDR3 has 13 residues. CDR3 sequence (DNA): TGTGCCAGCAGAGCGACTCCGTTAGACGGCTACACCTTC. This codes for CASRATPLDGYTF. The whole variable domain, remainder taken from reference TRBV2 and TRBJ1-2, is EPEVTQTPSHQVTQMGQEVILRCVPISNHLYFYWYRQILGQKVEFLVSFYNNEISEKSEIFDDQFSVERPDGSNFTLKIRSTKLEDSAMYFCASRATPLDGYTFGSGTRLTVV.

The CDR3 region is CAISRQGAYYGYTF. The CDR3 region has the DNA TGTGCCATCAGCCGACAGGGGGCTTACTATGGCTACACCTTC. The chain couples TRBV10-3 to TRBJ1-2; 10 positions match TRBD1. The length of the CDR3 is 14 residues. Per the germline V gene, CDR1 is ENHRY and CDR2 is SYGVKD. After removal of 6 bases from V and 3 bases from J, the junction contained 4 bases not matched to a gene.

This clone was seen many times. The CDR3 sequence: CASSIDRQGDWRPQHF. The CDR3 DNA reads as TGTGCCAGTAGTATAGACCGACAGGGGGATTGGCGGCCCCAGCATTTT. The chain has TRBV19 and TRBJ1-5; TRBD1 aligns across 9 bases. This CDR3 region has 16 residues. The ends lost 0 bases at V and 9 bases at J; junction bases unmatched: 9. Germline V CDR1 and CDR2: LNHDA, SQIVND (reference sequence).

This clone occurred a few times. CDR3 sequence reads: CASSLRGTMNTEAFF. CDR3 sequence (DNA): TGTGCCAGCAGTCTCAGGGGAACCATGAACACTGAAGCTTTCTTT. The V and J genes are TRBV28 and TRBJ1-1; TRBD1 is a possible D gene (6 bases). Germline assignment: CDR1 MDHEN and CDR2 SYDVKM. The ends were cut back, 5 bases at V and 0 bases at J, with 13 bases in the middle. CDR3 length equals 15 residues.

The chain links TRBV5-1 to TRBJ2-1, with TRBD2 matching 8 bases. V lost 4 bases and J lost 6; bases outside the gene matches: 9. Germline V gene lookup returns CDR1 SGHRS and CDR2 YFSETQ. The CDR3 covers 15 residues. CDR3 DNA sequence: TGCGCCAGCAGCACCGTCGGGGGGGCCGTCAATGAGCAGTTCTTC. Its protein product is CASSTVGGAVNEQFF.

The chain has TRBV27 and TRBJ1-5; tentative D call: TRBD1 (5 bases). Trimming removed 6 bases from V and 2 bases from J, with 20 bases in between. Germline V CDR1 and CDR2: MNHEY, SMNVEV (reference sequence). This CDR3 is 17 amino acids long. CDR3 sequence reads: CASRPLSSGGGNQPQHF. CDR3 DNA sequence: TGTGCCAGCAGACCTTTATCTTCCGGGGGAGGCAATCAGCCCCAGCATTTT.